This T cell receptor (beta chain) was retrieved from a study of T cell changes during pregnancy in multiple sclerosis. V was pared by 5 bases and J by 5 bases, with 5 bases of the junction left unmatched. The length of the CDR3 is 14 residues. The germline V gene has CDR1 SEHNR and CDR2 FQNEAQ (reference sequence). Here immunoSEQ multiplex PCR was the method, and the copy in TCRdb shows in-frame clones only, minus some. The sample carries about 50,000 clones, nearly 95% recorded once. V and J are TRBV7-9 and TRBJ2-3, with 9 bases lining up with TRBD1. This clonotype was sampled from a female donor with multiple sclerosis, enrolled in a pregnancy study. The sequences come from CD4+ T cells from peripheral blood mononuclear cells, collected in the second trimester of pregnancy. CDR3 loop: CASSLGQGGDTQYF. CDR3 sequence (DNA): TGTGCCAGCAGCCTGGGACAGGGAGGAGATACGCAGTATTTT.